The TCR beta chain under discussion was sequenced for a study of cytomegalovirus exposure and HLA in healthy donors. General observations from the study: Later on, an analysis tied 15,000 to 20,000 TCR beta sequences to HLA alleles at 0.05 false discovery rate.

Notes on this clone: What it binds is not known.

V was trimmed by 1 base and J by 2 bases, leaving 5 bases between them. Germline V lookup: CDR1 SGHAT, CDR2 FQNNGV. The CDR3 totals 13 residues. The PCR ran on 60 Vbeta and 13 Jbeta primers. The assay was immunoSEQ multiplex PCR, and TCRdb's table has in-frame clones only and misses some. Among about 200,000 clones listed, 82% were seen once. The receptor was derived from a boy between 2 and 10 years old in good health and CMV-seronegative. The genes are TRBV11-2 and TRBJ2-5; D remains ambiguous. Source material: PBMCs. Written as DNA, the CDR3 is TGTGCCAGCAGCTTAGCGACACAAGAGACCCAGTACTTC. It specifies CASSLATQETQYF.